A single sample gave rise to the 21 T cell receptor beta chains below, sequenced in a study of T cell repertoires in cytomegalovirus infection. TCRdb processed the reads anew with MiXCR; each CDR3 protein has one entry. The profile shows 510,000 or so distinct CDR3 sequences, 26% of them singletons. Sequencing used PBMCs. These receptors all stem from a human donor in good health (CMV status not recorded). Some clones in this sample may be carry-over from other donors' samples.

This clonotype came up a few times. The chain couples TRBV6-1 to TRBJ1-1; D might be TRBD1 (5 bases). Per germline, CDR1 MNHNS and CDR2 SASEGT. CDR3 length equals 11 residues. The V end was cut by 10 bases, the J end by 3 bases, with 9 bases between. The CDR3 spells CATGGYTEAFF. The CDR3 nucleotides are TGTGCCACCGGGGGGTACACTGAAGCTTTCTTT.

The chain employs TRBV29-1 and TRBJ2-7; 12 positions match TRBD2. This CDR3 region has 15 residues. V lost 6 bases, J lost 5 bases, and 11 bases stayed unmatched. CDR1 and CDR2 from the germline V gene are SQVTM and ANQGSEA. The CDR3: CSVSMTSGSSHEQYF. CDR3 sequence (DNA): TGCAGCGTCTCTATGACTAGCGGGAGTTCCCACGAGCAGTACTTC.

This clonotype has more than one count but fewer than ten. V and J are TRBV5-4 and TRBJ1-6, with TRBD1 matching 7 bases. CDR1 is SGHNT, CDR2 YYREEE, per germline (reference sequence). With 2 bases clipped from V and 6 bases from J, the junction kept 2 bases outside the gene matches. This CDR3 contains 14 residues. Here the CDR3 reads CASSFRDSNSPLHF. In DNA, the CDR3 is TGTGCCAGCAGCTTCCGGGACAGTAATTCACCCCTCCACTTT. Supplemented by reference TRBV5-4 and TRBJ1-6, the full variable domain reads ETGVTQSPTHLIKTRGQQVTLRCSSQSGHNTVSWYQQALGQGPQFIFQYYREEENGRGNFPPRFSGLQFPNYSSELNVNALELDDSALYLCASSFRDSNSPLHFGNGTRLTVT.

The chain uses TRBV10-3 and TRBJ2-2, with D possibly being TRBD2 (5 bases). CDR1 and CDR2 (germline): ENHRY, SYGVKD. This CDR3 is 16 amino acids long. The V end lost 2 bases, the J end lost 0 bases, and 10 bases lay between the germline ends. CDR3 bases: TGTGCCATCAGTGAGCTTTTACTAGCGAACACCGGGGAGCTGTTTTTT. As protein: CAISELLLANTGELFF.

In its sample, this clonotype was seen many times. The DNA for the CDR3 is TGTGCCAGCAGCTTAGCTACCGGCTGGGGGGGAGATACGCAGTATTTT. Protein: CASSLATGWGGDTQYF. The J gene is TRBJ2-3, the V gene TRBV7-8, with 7 bases lining up with TRBD2. The length of the CDR3 is 16 residues. Germline V gene data show CDR1 as SGHVS and CDR2 as FQNEAQ. V was clipped by 0 bases and J by 5 bases; unmatched bases: 8.

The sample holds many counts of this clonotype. This CDR3 reads CASSGTGGTTGELFF. Written as DNA, the CDR3 is TGTGCCAGCAGCGGCACAGGGGGCACAACCGGGGAGCTGTTTTTT. The chain links TRBV7-2 to TRBJ2-2; 9 nucleotides line up with TRBD1. V lost 5 bases, J lost 5 bases, and 6 bases stayed unmatched. This CDR3 region has 15 residues. From germline, CDR1 is SGHTA and CDR2 FQGNSA.

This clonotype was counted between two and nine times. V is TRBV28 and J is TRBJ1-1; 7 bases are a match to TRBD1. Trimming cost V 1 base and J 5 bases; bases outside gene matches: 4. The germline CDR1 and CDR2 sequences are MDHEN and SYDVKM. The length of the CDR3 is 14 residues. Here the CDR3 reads CASSLSGGVTEAFF. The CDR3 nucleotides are TGTGCCAGCAGTTTATCAGGGGGGGTGACTGAAGCTTTCTTT. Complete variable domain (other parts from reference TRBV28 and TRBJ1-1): DVKVTQSSRYLVKRTGEKVFLECVQDMDHENMFWYRQDPGLGLRLIYFSYDVKMKEKGDIPEGYSVSREKKERFSLILESASTNQTSMYLCASSLSGGVTEAFFGQGTRLTVV.

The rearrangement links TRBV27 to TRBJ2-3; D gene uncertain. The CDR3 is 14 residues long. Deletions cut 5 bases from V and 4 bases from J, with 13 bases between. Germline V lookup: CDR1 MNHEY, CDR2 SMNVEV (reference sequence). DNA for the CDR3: TGTGCCAGCAGTCCATCTTCACCAGCAGATACGCAGTATTTT. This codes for CASSPSSPADTQYF.

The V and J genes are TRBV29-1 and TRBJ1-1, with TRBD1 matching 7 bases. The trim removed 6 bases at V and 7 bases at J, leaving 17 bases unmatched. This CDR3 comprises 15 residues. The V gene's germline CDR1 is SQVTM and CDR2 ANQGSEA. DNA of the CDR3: TGCAGCGTCCGCCGACAGGGAGCTACCTGGGGTGAAGCTTTCTTT. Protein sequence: CSVRRQGATWGEAFF.

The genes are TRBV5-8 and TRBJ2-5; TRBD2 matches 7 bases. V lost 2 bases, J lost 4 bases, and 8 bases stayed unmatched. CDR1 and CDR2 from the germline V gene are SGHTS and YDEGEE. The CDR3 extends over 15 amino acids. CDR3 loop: CASSFPSGGGETQYF. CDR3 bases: TGTGCCAGCAGCTTTCCCTCGGGAGGAGGAGAGACCCAGTACTTC.

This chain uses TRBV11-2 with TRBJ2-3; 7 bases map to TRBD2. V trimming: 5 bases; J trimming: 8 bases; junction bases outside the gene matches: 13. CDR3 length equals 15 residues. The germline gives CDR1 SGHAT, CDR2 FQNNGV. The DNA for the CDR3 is TGTGCCAGCAGCCCATCACGGCGGGAGCAGGGTACGCAGTATTTT. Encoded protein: CASSPSRREQGTQYF. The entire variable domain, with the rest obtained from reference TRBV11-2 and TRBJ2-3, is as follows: EAGVAQSPRYKIIEKRQSVAFWCNPISGHATLYWYQQILGQGPKLLIQFQNNGVVDDSQLPKDRFSAERLKGVDSTLKIQPAKLEDSAVYLCASSPSRREQGTQYFGPGTRLTVL.

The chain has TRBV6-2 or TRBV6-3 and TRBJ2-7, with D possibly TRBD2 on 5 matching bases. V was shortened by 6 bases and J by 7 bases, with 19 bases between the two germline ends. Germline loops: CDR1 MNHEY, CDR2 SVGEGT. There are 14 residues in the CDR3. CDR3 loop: CASSQGRATGEQYV. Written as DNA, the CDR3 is TGTGCCAGCAGCCAAGGGCGGGCGACGGGGGAGCAGTACGTC.

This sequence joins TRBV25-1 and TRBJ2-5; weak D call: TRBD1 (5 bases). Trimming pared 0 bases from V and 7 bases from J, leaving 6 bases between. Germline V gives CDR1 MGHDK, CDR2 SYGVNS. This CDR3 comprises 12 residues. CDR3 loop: CASSEYQGTQYF. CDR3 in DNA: TGTGCCAGCAGTGAATATCAGGGGACCCAGTACTTC.

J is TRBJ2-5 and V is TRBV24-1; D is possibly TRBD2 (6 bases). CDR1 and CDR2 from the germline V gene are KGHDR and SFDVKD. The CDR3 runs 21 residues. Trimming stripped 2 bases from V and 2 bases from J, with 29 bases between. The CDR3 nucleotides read TGTGCCACCAGTGATTACAGATTTAGCGGCCACCGAATTTCTCCGCAAGAGACCCAGTACTTC. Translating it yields CATSDYRFSGHRISPQETQYF.

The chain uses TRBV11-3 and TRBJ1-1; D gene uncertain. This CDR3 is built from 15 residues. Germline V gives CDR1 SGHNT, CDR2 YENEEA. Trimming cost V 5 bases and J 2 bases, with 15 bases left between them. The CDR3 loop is CASSARPLLNTEAFF. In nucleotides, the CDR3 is TGTGCCAGCAGCGCCCGGCCGCTTTTAAACACTGAAGCTTTCTTT.

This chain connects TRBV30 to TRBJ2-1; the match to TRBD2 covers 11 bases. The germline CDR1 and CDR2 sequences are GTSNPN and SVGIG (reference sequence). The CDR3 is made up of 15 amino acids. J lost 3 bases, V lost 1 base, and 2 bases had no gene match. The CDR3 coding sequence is TGTGCCTGGAGTGCTACTAGCGGGAGCTACAATGAGCAGTTCTTC. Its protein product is CAWSATSGSYNEQFF.

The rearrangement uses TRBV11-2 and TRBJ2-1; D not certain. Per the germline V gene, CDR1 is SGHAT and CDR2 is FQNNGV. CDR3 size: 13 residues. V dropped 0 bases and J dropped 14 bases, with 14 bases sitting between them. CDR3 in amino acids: CASSLDPGPSEFF. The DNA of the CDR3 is TGTGCCAGCAGCTTAGATCCTGGACCCTCGGAGTTCTTC. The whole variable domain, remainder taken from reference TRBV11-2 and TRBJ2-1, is EAGVAQSPRYKIIEKRQSVAFWCNPISGHATLYWYQQILGQGPKLLIQFQNNGVVDDSQLPKDRFSAERLKGVDSTLKIQPAKLEDSAVYLCASSLDPGPSEFFGPGTRLTVL.

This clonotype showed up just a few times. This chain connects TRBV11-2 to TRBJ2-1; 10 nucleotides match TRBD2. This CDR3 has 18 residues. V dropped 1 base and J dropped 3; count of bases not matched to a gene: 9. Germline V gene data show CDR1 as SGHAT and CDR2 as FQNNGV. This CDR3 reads CASSLALPGLAYYNEQFF. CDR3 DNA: TGTGCCAGCAGCTTAGCTTTACCGGGACTAGCGTACTACAATGAGCAGTTCTTC. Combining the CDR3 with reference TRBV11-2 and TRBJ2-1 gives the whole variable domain EAGVAQSPRYKIIEKRQSVAFWCNPISGHATLYWYQQILGQGPKLLIQFQNNGVVDDSQLPKDRFSAERLKGVDSTLKIQPAKLEDSAVYLCASSLALPGLAYYNEQFFGPGTRLTVL.

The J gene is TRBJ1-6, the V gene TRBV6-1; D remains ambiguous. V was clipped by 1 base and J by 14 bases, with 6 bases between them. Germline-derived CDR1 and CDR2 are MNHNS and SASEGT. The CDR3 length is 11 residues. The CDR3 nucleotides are TGTGCCAGCAGTGAAGATTCGTCCCTCCACTTT. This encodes CASSEDSSLHF.

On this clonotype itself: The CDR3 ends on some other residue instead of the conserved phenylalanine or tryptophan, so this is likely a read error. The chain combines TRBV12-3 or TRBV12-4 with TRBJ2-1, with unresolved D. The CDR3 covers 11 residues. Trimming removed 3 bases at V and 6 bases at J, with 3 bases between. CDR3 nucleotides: TGTGCCAGCAGTTTTCGCAATGAGCAGTTCTTA. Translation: CASSFRNEQFL.

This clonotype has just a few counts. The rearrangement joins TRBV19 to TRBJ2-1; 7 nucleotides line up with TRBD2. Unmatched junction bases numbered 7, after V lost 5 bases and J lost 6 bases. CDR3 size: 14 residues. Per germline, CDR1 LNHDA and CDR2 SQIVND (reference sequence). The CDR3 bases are TGTGCCAGTAGTTTTGCGGGAGACCCCAATGAGCAGTTCTTC. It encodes CASSFAGDPNEQFF.